The present T cell receptor (beta chain) was sequenced within a study of shared clonotypes between healthy human individuals (dated by TCRdb to the early 2020s). Looking at the study overall: The cohort included three men and a couple of women between 18 and 49 years of age. For each donor, CD4 naive and CD4 memory were each run on three plates, CD8 naive on two plates, and CD8 memory on one plate. Different laboratories and diverse techniques were used to prepare libraries and sequence TCR repertoires, to increase sequencing depth and limit assay-specific biases. The study deeply sequenced blood TCR repertoires of about five healthy adults to estimate repertoire size and the extent of clonotype sharing between individuals. Leukapheresis yielded between about 0.85 and 10 billion PBMCs per donor. Summary of the overall study and its limitations: Based on pairwise subsampling, the degree of clonotype sharing among donors was expected to be affected by sequencing depth. Sampling was limited to blood, and TCR repertoires in tissue likely differ from TCR repertoires in blood. The genetic and exposure-history diversity represented was limited by the small number of donors. Higher generation probabilities were observed for clonotypes shared by all four sorted-subset donors than for non-shared clonotypes. Incomplete sequencing was indicated by rarefaction of sorted-subset datasets, despite the large sequencing depth. Estimated clonotype richness was generally larger for naive than for memory subsets. Approximately 5% of naive CD4, 3.5% of naive CD8, around 2.3% of memory CD4, and approximately 0.4% of memory CD8 clonotypes were shared across four donors.

V ends up 3 bases short and J 8 bases short, with an unmatched junction base count of 5. The CDR3 sequence holds 13 residues, the cysteine and phenylalanine included. Solely the CDR3 DNA is kept, with 39 bases framed from the first base. The germline V gene sets CDR1 to SGDLS and CDR2 to YYNGEE. Using the deep immunoSEQ assay, TCR CDR3 regions were amplified from genomic DNA by multiplex PCR. Genomic DNA extracted from each cell subset was distributed evenly over all wells of several immunoSEQ 96-well plates, and each plate served as one replicate. For sorted subsets, about 200 ng genomic DNA, equal to 30,000 to 35,000 T cell genomes, was loaded into each replicate PCR. Purified libraries were measured with a Qubit 3.0 fluorometer, size-checked on a Bioanalyzer 2100, and measured again with the KAPA Library Quantification kit. Every immunoSEQ 96-well plate was sequenced on a dedicated single-read 150-cycle Illumina NextSeq 550 flow cell. The study's own analysis went as follows. Because the immunoSEQ output held only junctional sequences and lacked quality scores, the filtering could not match the filtering applied to full-length reads. Sequences were annotated with PyIR, a Python wrapper for IgBLAST v1.9, using IMGT germline references to assign V/J genes and CDR3. Reads were removed for weak V/J assignments (E-value above 1e-6), missing CDR3, stop codons, out-of-frame junctions, or ambiguous translated residues. V3J clonotypes were defined as sequences sharing the same inferred V gene, J gene, and CDR3 amino acid sequence. To compute the percentage overlap between repertoires, the number of shared unique clonotypes was divided by the size of the smaller repertoire. Three approaches were used to assess repertoire richness: RTK rarefaction, the Chao1 estimator, and Recon v2.1 estimates of unobserved clonotypes. OLGA was used to compute generation probabilities for all TCRbeta clonotypes that the gDNA method yielded from a handful of donors. Drawn from immuneACCESS, this table holds only the in-frame rearrangements with V and J called that TCRdb kept. Clones are partly lost; checked studies trace under half to an unresolved V gene and leave the rest unexplained. V and J calls and clone size are copied from that table; D and trimming were computed from the DNA. The sample profile shows about 660,000 clones; approximately 79% of them were found once. Clones ranked in the top ten supply 1.5% to 2% of the sample.

Healthy HIV-negative adults with no recently reported acute infections or vaccinations were included as donors. Every donor was a Caucasian adult living in Nashville, Tennessee, USA. CD4+ T cells were enriched by magnetic negative selection, after which naive cells were positively selected on CD45RA and the negative fraction was taken as the memory subset. After blood collection by leukapheresis, PBMCs were isolated using Ficoll-Histopaque density gradient centrifugation and then cryopreserved in the vapor phase of liquid nitrogen. Analytical flow cytometry was used to check the purity and quantity of every magnetically sorted T cell population. From each sorted fraction, genomic DNA was isolated and quantified by UV absorbance on a Nanodrop 2000c. As regards this clone: The antigen it binds to is not known. No much larger clone is present one base from it, and per-base qualities are unavailable.

Sequenced material: memory CD4+ T cells sorted from blood. Reading the label with the study, this specimen's cell subset or site is: CD45RA-negative fraction. This receptor was identified in a woman aged 30 to 39 in good health. The rearrangement combines TRBV9 with TRBJ1-1, and TRBD1 aligns with 9 junction nucleotides. The CDR3 loop reads CASSGGTGWEAFF. The nucleotides read TGTGCCAGCAGCGGAGGGACAGGGTGGGAAGCTTTCTTT. With all but the CDR3 taken from the reference TRBV9 and TRBJ1-1 genes, the full variable domain is: DSGVTQTPKHLITATGQRVTLRCSPRSGDLSVYWYQQSLDQGLQFLIQYYNGEERAKGNILERFSAQQFPDLHSELNLSSLELGDSALYFCASSGGTGWEAFFGQGTRLTVV.